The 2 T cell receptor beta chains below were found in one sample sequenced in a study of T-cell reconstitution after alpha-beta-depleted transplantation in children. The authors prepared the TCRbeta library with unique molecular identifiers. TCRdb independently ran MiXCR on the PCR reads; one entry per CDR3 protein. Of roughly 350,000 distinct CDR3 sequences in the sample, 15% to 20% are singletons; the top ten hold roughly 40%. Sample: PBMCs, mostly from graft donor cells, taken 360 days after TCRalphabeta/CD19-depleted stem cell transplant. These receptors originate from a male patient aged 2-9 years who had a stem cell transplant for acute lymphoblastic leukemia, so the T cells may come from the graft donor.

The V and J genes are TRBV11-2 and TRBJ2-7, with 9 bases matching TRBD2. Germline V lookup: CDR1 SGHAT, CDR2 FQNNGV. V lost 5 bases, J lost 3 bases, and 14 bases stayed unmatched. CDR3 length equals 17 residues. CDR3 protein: CASSLIGLAGTFYEQYF. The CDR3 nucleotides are TGTGCCAGCAGCCTCATAGGCCTAGCGGGAACTTTCTACGAGCAGTACTTC.

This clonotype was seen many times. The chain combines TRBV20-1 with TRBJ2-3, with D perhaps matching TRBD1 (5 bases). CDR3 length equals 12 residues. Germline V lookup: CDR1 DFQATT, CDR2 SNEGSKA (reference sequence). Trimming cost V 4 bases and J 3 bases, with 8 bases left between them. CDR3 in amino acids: CSATRVTDTQYF. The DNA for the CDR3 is TGCAGTGCTACCAGGGTGACAGATACGCAGTATTTT.